Below, 12 T cell receptor beta chains from the same sample are listed, as sequenced in a study of T-cell memory formation after mild COVID-19. TCRdb ran MiXCR on the 5' RACE reads and lists one entry per CDR3 protein. Here the sample spans about 340,000 distinct CDR3 sequences, about an eighth being singletons. Sequenced input: PBMCs or a T cell subset sorted from them (not recorded which). These receptors came from a man between 18 and 35 years old who had mild COVID-19 (a few samples of this study predate the infection). Cell type and time point are not known.

The V call is TRBV4-1, the J call TRBJ1-1; D unclear. The CDR3 is made up of 14 amino acids. Germline CDR1 MGHRA, CDR2 YSYEKL. V gave up 0 bases and J gave up 3 bases, with 8 bases separating them. Here the CDR3 reads CASSQDFMHTEAFF. Written as DNA, the CDR3 is TGCGCCAGCAGCCAAGATTTCATGCACACTGAAGCTTTCTTT.

The rearrangement uses TRBV4-1 and TRBJ1-5, with TRBD1 identical over 8 bases. The CDR3 consists of 17 residues. Trimming removed 8 bases from V and 0 bases from J; junction bases left unmatched: 12. Germline lookup yields CDR1 MGHRA and CDR2 YSYEKL. In DNA form, the CDR3 reads TGCGCCAGCGGGTCTCCGGGACAGGTTTATAGCAATCAGCCCCAGCATTTT. Residues: CASGSPGQVYSNQPQHF.

V is TRBV18 and J is TRBJ1-3; D not certain. Trimming pared 0 bases from V and 0 bases from J, leaving 6 bases between. The CDR3 runs 15 residues. The germline V gene has CDR1 KGHSH and CDR2 LQKENI. CDR3 bases: TGTGCCAGCTCACCACCCACAGACTCTGGAAACACCATATATTTT. Translation gives CASSPPTDSGNTIYF.

This clonotype occurred a few times. J is TRBJ2-4 and V is TRBV6-2 or TRBV6-3; D uncertain. CDR3 length: 13 amino acids. CDR1 and CDR2 from the germline V gene are MNHEY and SVGEGT. Trimming left V 5 bases short and J 6 bases short, with 11 bases between. The CDR3 nucleotides read TGTGCCAGCAGTCAAGGTCCAGGAAACATTCAGTACTTC. Translating it yields CASSQGPGNIQYF.

This clonotype has more than one count but fewer than ten. J is TRBJ1-6 and V is TRBV12-3 or TRBV12-4, with D hard to call. V lost 1 base, J lost 11 bases, and 6 bases lay in between. The CDR3 contains 12 residues. In DNA form, the CDR3 reads TGTGCCAGCAGTTTAGGTCGAACACCCCTCCACTTT. Translation gives CASSLGRTPLHF.

This chain uses TRBV3-1 with TRBJ2-2; 9 bases fit TRBD2. Germline loops: CDR1 LGHDT, CDR2 YNNKEL (reference sequence). The V gene end was trimmed by 8 bases and the J gene end by 3 bases; junction bases not matched to a gene: 4. The CDR3 covers 14 residues. DNA for the CDR3: TGTGCCAGCGGGACTAGCAGATACACCGGGGAGCTGTTTTTT. This translates into CASGTSRYTGELFF.

The V and J genes are TRBV18 and TRBJ2-1; 7 nucleotides line up with TRBD1. The CDR3 sequence is 16 residues long. Germline CDR1 reads KGHSH; CDR2 reads LQKENI. V was clipped by 0 bases and J by 6 bases; unmatched bases: 8. The CDR3 sequence is CASSPPDRLLSNEQFF. For the CDR3, the DNA is TGTGCCAGCTCACCACCGGACAGGCTCTTATCCAATGAGCAGTTCTTC.

This clonotype was found a few times. This chain connects TRBV7-9 to TRBJ2-1; D remains ambiguous. The V end lost 3 bases, the J end lost 7 bases, and 13 bases lay between the germline ends. CDR1 and CDR2 (germline): SEHNR, FQNEAQ (reference sequence). The CDR3 consists of 14 residues. The DNA for the CDR3 is TGTGCCAGCAGCTTGAAAGACGAGCGAAATGAGCAGTTCTTC. Its protein is CASSLKDERNEQFF.

V is TRBV7-2 and J is TRBJ1-3, with 7 bases identical to TRBD1. CDR3 length equals 14 residues. Unmatched junction bases numbered 2, after V lost 6 bases and J lost 0 bases. Germline CDR1 reads SGHTA; CDR2 reads FQGNSA. This CDR3 is CASRTGFSGNTIYF. The CDR3 region has the DNA TGTGCCAGCAGGACAGGGTTCTCTGGAAACACCATATATTTT.

This clonotype appeared a few times. The genes are TRBV5-1 and TRBJ2-5; maybe TRBD2 (6 bases). The germline V and J ends were trimmed by 6 bases and 2 bases, with 17 bases remaining between them. The CDR3 is 15 amino acids. The germline CDR1 and CDR2 sequences are SGHRS and YFSETQ. The CDR3 bases are TGCGCCAGCACGCCTCGCGGGACGATACAAGAGACCCAGTACTTC. This sequence encodes CASTPRGTIQETQYF.

This chain's CDR3 is CASSGGGGGTDTQYF. CDR3 nucleotide sequence: TGTGCCAGCAGCGGCGGGGGGGGAGGCACAGATACGCAGTATTTT. This chain uses TRBV9 with TRBJ2-3, with 9 bases lining up with TRBD2. Trimming removed 3 bases from V and 1 base from J; junction bases left unmatched: 3. Germline loops: CDR1 SGDLS, CDR2 YYNGEE. The CDR3 runs 15 residues.

This clonotype was detected a few times. CDR3 nucleotides: TGTGCCAGCAGCTCCCTTATCTCCCCCCGCAATGAGCAGTTCTTC. Its translation: CASSSLISPRNEQFF. This rearrangement joins TRBV7-2 to TRBJ2-1; D is unresolved. Trimming cost V 4 bases and J 6 bases, with 16 bases left between them. The germline CDR1 and CDR2 sequences are SGHTA and FQGNSA. This CDR3 contains 15 residues.